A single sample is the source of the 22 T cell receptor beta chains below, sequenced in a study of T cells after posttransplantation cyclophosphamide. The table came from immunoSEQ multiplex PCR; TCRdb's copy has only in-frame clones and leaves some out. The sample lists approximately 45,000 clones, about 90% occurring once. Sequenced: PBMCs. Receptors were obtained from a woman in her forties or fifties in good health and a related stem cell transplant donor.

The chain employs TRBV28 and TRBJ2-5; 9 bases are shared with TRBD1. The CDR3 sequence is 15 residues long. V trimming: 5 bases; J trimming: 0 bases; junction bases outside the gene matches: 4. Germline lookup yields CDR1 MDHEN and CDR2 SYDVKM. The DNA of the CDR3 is TGTGCCAGCAGTCCATGGGACAGGGACCAAGAGACCCAGTACTTC. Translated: CASSPWDRDQETQYF.

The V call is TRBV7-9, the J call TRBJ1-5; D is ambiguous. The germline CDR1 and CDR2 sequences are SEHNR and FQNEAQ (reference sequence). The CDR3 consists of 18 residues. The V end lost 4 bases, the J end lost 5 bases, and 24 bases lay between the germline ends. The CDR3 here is CASSSHSFRSSRYQPQHF. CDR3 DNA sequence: TGTGCCAGCAGCTCCCACTCGTTCCGATCTTCGAGATATCAGCCCCAGCATTTT.

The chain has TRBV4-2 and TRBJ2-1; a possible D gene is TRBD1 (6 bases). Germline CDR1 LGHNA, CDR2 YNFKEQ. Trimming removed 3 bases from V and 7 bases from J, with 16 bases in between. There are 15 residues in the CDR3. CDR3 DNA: TGTGCCAGCAGCCAGATGGGTAGTACAGGGAATGAGCAGTTCTTC. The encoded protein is CASSQMGSTGNEQFF.

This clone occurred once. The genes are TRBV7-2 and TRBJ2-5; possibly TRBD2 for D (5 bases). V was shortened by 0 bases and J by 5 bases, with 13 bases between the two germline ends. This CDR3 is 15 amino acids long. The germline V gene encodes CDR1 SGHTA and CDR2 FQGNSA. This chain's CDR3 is CASSLAGIGRETQYF. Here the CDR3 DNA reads TGTGCCAGCAGCTTAGCCGGGATTGGGCGGGAGACCCAGTACTTC.

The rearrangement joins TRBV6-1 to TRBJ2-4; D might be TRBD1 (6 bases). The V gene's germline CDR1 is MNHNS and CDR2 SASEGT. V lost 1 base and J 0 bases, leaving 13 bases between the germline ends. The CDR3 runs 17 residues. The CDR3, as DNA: TGTGCCAGCAGTGAAGATCAGGGGACGGTAGCCAAAAACATTCAGTACTTC. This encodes CASSEDQGTVAKNIQYF.

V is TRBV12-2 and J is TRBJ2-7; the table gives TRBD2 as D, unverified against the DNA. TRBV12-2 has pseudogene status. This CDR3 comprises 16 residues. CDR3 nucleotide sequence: TGTGCAAGTCGCCACAACAACGAACTCGCCGGGTTCGAGCAGTACTTC. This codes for CASRHNNELAGFEQYF.

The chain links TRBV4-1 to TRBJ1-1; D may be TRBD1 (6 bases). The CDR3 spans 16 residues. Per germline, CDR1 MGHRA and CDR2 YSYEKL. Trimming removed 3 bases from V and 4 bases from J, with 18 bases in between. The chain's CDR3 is CASSHRLRGFGTEAFF. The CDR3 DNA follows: TGCGCCAGCAGCCATAGATTGAGGGGGTTCGGCACTGAAGCTTTCTTT.

The CDR3 nucleotides are TGTGCCAGCAGCTTAACGATGGGGGGTCTGTACGAGCAGTACTTC. Its translation is CASSLTMGGLYEQYF. The chain recombines TRBV7-9 with TRBJ2-7; a weak D match, TRBD2 (6 bases). Germline V lookup: CDR1 SEHNR, CDR2 FQNEAQ (reference sequence). The CDR3 has 15 residues. Trimming removed 2 bases at V and 4 bases at J, with 15 bases between.

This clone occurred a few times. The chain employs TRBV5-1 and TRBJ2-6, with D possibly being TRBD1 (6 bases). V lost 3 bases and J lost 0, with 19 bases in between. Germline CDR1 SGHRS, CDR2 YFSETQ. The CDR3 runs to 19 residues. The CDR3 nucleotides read TGCGCCAGCAGCTCGGAGATTGGAGGACAGACCTCTGGGGCCAACGTCCTGACTTTC. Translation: CASSSEIGGQTSGANVLTF.

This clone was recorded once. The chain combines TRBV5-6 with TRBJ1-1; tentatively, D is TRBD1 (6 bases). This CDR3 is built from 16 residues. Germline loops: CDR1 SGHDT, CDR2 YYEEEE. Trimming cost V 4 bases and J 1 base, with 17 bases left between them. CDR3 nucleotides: TGTGCCAGCAGCCCCCTGGCGGGGGCAACGAACACTGAAGCTTTCTTT. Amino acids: CASSPLAGATNTEAFF.

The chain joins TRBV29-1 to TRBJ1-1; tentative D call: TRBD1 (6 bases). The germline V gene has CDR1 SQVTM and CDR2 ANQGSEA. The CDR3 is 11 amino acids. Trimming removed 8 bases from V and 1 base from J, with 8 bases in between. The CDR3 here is CSTDRNTEAFF. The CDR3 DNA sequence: TGCAGCACGGACAGGAACACTGAAGCTTTCTTT.

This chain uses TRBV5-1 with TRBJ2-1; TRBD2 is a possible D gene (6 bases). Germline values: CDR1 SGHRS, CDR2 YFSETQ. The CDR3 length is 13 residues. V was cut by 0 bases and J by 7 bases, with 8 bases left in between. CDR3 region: CASSLGLANEQFF. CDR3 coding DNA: TGCGCCAGCAGCTTGGGGCTAGCGAATGAGCAGTTCTTC. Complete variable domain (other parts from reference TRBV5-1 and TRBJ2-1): KAGVTQTPRYLIKTRGQQVTLSCSPISGHRSVSWYQQTPGQGLQFLFEYFSETQRNKGNFPGRFSGRQFSNSRSEMNVSTLELGDSALYLCASSLGLANEQFFGPGTRLTVL.

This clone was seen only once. CDR3 residues: CASSLEGTANEKLFF. CDR3 coding DNA: TGTGCCAGCAGCTTAGAAGGGACAGCAAATGAAAAACTGTTTTTT. This chain uses TRBV7-9 with TRBJ1-4, with TRBD1 matching 7 bases. The CDR3 is 15 residues long. Germline V gene lookup returns CDR1 SEHNR and CDR2 FQNEAQ (reference sequence). With 1 base clipped from V and 5 bases from J, the junction kept 4 bases outside the gene matches.

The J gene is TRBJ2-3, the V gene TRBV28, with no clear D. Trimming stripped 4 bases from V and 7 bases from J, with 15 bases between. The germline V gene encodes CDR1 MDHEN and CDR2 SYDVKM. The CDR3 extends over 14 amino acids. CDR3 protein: CASSYPSTENTQYF. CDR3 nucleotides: TGTGCCAGCAGTTACCCGTCGACTGAGAATACGCAGTATTTT. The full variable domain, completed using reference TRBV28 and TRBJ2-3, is DVKVTQSSRYLVKRTGEKVFLECVQDMDHENMFWYRQDPGLGLRLIYFSYDVKMKEKGDIPEGYSVSREKKERFSLILESASTNQTSMYLCASSYPSTENTQYFGPGTRLTVL.

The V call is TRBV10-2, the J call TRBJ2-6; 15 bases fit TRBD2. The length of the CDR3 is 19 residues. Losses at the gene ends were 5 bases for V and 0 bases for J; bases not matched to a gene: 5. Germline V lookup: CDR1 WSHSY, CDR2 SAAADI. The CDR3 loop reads CASSPGLAGGDSGANVLTF. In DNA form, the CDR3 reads TGCGCCAGCAGTCCCGGACTAGCGGGGGGGGACTCTGGGGCCAACGTCCTGACTTTC.

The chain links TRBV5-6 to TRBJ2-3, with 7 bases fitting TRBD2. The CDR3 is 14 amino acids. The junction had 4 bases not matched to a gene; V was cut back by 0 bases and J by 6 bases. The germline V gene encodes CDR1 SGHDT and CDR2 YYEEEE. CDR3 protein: CASSLAGRGDTQYF. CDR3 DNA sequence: TGTGCCAGCAGCTTGGCTGGGCGGGGGGATACGCAGTATTTT.

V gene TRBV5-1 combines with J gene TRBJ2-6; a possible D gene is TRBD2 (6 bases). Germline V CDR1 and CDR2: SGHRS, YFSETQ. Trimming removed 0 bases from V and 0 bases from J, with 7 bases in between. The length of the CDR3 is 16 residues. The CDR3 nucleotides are TGCGCCAGCAGCTTGGGGGGGGACTCTGGGGCCAACGTCCTGACTTTC. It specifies CASSLGGDSGANVLTF. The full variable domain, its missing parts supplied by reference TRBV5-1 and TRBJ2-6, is KAGVTQTPRYLIKTRGQQVTLSCSPISGHRSVSWYQQTPGQGLQFLFEYFSETQRNKGNFPGRFSGRQFSNSRSEMNVSTLELGDSALYLCASSLGGDSGANVLTFGAGSRLTVL.

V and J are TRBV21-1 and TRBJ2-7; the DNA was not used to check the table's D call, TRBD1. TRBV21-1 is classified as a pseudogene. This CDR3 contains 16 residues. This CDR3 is CASSSPGQGSSYEQYF. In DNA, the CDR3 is TGTGCCAGCAGCAGTCCGGGACAGGGGTCTTCCTACGAGCAGTACTTC.

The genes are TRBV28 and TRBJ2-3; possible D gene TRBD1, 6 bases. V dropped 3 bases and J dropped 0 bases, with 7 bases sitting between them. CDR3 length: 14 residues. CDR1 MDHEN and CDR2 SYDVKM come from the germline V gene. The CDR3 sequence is CASSFQGSTDTQYF. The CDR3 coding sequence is TGTGCCAGCAGTTTCCAGGGGAGCACAGATACGCAGTATTTT.

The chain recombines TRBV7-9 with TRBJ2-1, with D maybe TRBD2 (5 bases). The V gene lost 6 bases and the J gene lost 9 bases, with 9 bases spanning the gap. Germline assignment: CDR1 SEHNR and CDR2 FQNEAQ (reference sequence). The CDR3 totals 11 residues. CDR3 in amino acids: CASREDFEQFF. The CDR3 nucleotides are TGTGCCAGCAGGGAGGATTTTGAGCAGTTCTTC. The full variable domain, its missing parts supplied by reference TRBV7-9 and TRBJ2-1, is DTGVSQNPRHKITKRGQNVTFRCDPISEHNRLYWYRQTLGQGPEFLTYFQNEAQLEKSRLLSDRFSAERPKGSFSTLEIQRTEQGDSAMYLCASREDFEQFFGPGTRLTVL.

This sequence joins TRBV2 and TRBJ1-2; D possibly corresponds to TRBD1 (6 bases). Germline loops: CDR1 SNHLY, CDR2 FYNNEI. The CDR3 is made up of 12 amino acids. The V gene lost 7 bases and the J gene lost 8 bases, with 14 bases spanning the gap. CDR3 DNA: TGTGCCAGCACCCCGACAGGAGAGGGCTACACCTTC. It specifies CASTPTGEGYTF.

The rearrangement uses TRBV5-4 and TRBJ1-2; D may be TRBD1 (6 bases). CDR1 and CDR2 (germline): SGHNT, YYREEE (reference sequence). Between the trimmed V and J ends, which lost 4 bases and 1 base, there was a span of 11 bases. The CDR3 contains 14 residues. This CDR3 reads CASSVDSYNYGYTF. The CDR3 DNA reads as TGTGCCAGCAGCGTGGACAGCTATAACTATGGCTACACCTTC.